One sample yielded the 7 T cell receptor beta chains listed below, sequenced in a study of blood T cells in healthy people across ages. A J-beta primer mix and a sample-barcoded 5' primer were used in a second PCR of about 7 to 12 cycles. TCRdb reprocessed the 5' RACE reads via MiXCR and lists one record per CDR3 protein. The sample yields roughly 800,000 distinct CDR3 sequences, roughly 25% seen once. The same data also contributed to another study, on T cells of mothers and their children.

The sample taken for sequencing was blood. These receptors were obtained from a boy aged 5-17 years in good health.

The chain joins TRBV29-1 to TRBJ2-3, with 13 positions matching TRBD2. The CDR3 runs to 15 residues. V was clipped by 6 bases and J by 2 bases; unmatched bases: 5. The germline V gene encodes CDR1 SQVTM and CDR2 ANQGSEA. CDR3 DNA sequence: TGCAGCGTCTCGGGACTAGCGGGGACCACAGATACGCAGTATTTT. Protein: CSVSGLAGTTDTQYF.

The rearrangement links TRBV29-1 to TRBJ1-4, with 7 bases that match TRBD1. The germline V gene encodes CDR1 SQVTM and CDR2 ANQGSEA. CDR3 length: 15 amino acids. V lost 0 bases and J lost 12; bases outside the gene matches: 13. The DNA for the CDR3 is TGCAGCGTTGAAGACGGACAGGCTGCTTCTGGGGAACTGTTTTTT. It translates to CSVEDGQAASGELFF.

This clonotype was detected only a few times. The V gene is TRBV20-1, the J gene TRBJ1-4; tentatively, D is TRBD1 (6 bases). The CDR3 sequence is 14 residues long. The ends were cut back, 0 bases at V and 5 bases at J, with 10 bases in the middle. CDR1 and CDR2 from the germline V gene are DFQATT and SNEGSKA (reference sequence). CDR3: CSAREDSTNEKLFF. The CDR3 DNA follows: TGCAGTGCTAGAGAGGACAGCACAAATGAAAAACTGTTTTTT.

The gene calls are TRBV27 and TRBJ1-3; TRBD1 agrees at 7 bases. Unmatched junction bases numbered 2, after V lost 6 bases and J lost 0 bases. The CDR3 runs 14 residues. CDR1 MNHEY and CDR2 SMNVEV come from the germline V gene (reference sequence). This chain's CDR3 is CASRGTASGNTIYF. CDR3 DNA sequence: TGTGCCAGCAGGGGGACAGCCTCTGGAAACACCATATATTTT.

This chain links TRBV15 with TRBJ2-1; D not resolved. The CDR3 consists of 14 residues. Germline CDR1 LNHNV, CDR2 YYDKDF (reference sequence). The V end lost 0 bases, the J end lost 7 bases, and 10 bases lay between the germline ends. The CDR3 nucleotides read TGTGCCACCAGCAGAGAAAACTCCCGTAATGAGCAGTTCTTC. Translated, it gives CATSRENSRNEQFF.

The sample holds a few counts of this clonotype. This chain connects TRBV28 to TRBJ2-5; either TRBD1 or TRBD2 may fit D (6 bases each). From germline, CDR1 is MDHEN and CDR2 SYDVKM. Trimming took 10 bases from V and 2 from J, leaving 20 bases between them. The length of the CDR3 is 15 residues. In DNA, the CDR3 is TGTGCCACCTCGCGGGACAACGAAAAACAAGAGACCCAGTACTTC. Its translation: CATSRDNEKQETQYF.

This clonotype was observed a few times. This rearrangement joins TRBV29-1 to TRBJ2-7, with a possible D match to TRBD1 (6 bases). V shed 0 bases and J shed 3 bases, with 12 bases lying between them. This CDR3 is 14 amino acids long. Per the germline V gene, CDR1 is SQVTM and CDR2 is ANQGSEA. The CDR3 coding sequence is TGCAGCGTTGAAGATCACAGGGTGGGCTACGAGCAGTACTTC. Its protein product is CSVEDHRVGYEQYF.